This T cell receptor (beta chain) is from a study of human T cells and chemical hapten exposure. Background on the study: 2% DPC applied to an approximately 2 cm by approximately 2 cm arm area sensitized donors. Alopecia areata, totalis and universalis patients, mostly female, were included. Study-wide results and caveats: TCRs above 1 in 1000 frequency stayed constant with DPC sensitization.

To note about this clonotype: Its antigen remains unknown. The junction differs from germline at one of its ends, possibly a read error.

Authors' data handling: From approximately 21,000 to 630,000 TCRs were found per sample, with a median of roughly 89,000. MiXCR, applied by TCRdb to the RACE reads, yields one record per CDR3 protein. These V and J calls rely on TCRdb rather than the paper's analysis. The table lists about 120,000 distinct CDR3 sequences, around 10% of them singletons. Sample time point: patch test 1, 2 weeks after DPC sensitization. Treatment specified: therapeutic diphenylcyclopropenone sensitization with weekly scalp DPC. This CDR3 region has 16 residues. Germline values: CDR1 WNHNN, CDR2 SYGVQD (reference sequence).

The receptor comes from a woman aged 50 to 60 with alopecia areata. Some clones in this sample may be carry-over from other donors' samples. Here the sequenced sample was whole blood, taken in connection with sensitization to the hapten diphenylcyclopropenone (DPC). The chain has TRBV10-1 and TRBJ2-3; 9 bases fit TRBD1. CDR3 DNA sequence: TGCGCCAGCACACCGGGACAGGGCCTTTCCACAGAAACGCAGTATTTT. Translation: CASTPGQGLSTETQYF.